The 20 T cell receptor beta chains below were found in one sample sequenced in a study of CD8 T cells in ankylosing spondylitis. TCRdb passed the 5' RACE reads through MiXCR, listing each CDR3 protein once. The sample includes fewer than 250,000 distinct CDR3 sequences, about 10% of them seen just once. The sequenced sample was blood, either unsorted or a sorted T cell fraction (not recorded which). The receptor set was obtained from a male donor with ankylosing spondylitis or in good health (not recorded which).

This clonotype was seen repeatedly, ten times or more. The chain is built from TRBV6-2 or TRBV6-3 and TRBJ2-5, with 9 bases aligning to TRBD2. The germline V gene has CDR1 MNHEY and CDR2 SVGEGT. V shed 2 bases and J 2 bases; nucleotides not matched to a gene: 18. The CDR3 totals 20 residues. For the CDR3, the DNA is TGTGCCAGCAGTTACCGCGCCCCCGGAGGGGCTAGCGGGAAACAAGAGACCCAGTACTTC. Translation gives CASSYRAPGGASGKQETQYF.

Of note for this clonotype: This clone may be a read error of a much larger clone one base away. V is TRBV28 and J is TRBJ2-5; D is undetermined. The CDR3 has 14 amino acids. Germline CDR1 MDHEN, CDR2 SYDVKM. DNA of the CDR3: TGTCCCAGCAGTTTGGTTTCCCCGCAAGAGACCCAGTACTTC. It specifies CPSSLVSPQETQYF. The full variable domain, its missing parts supplied by reference TRBV28 and TRBJ2-5, is DVKVTQSSRYLVKRTGEKVFLECVQDMDHENMFWYRQDPGLGLRLIYFSYDVKMKEKGDIPEGYSVSREKKERFSLILESASTNQTSMYLCPSSLVSPQETQYFGPGTRLLVL.

This clonotype was seen ten or more times. J is TRBJ2-1 and V is TRBV12-3 or TRBV12-4, with 8 bases that match TRBD2. The length of the CDR3 is 15 residues. V gave up 7 bases and J gave up 8 bases; unmatched junction bases: 13. CDR3: CASTFGGGPRDEQFF. The CDR3 DNA reads TGTGCCAGCACCTTCGGCGGGGGGCCAAGGGATGAGCAGTTCTTC.

There are many counts of this clonotype. V is TRBV12-3 or TRBV12-4 and J is TRBJ2-3; TRBD2 matches at 11 bases. The CDR3 covers 15 residues. The V and J ends lost 6 bases and 3 bases, in that order; junction bases with no gene match: 5. The chain's CDR3 is CASRPSGGRTDTQYF. The CDR3 DNA is TGTGCCAGCAGGCCTAGCGGGGGGAGGACAGATACGCAGTATTTT.

This clonotype was seen only a few times. The chain recombines TRBV20-1 with TRBJ2-1, with 13 bases lining up with TRBD2. This CDR3 spans 17 amino acids. With V trimmed by 5 bases and J by 4 bases, 11 bases remained unmatched. Germline V gene sequence: CDR1 DFQATT, CDR2 SNEGSKA (reference sequence). The CDR3: CSAWTSGGHGDYNEQFF. CDR3 nucleotide sequence: TGCAGTGCTTGGACTAGCGGGGGCCACGGGGATTACAATGAGCAGTTCTTC.

This clonotype was found many times. The rearrangement joins TRBV7-9 to TRBJ2-5, with D unresolved. CDR3 length: 13 amino acids. Germline loops: CDR1 SEHNR, CDR2 FQNEAQ (reference sequence). With 2 bases removed from V and 4 bases from J, the gap between germline ends came to 8 bases. This chain's CDR3 is CASSLRVGETQYF. The CDR3 DNA is TGTGCCAGCAGCTTACGGGTTGGAGAGACCCAGTACTTC. Complete variable domain (other parts from reference TRBV7-9 and TRBJ2-5): DTGVSQNPRHKITKRGQNVTFRCDPISEHNRLYWYRQTLGQGPEFLTYFQNEAQLEKSRLLSDRFSAERPKGSFSTLEIQRTEQGDSAMYLCASSLRVGETQYFGPGTRLLVL.

The chain links TRBV4-2 to TRBJ2-7; 8 nucleotides align to TRBD1. CDR3 size: 16 residues. The germline V gene has CDR1 LGHNA and CDR2 YNFKEQ. Trimming at V came to 6 bases and at J to 5 bases, leaving 15 bases not matched to a gene. The CDR3 region is CASSPEYRGTGDEQYF. The CDR3 DNA reads as TGTGCCAGCAGTCCGGAGTACAGGGGGACGGGGGACGAGCAGTACTTC.

This clonotype was observed at least ten times. The chain recombines TRBV28 with TRBJ1-3; D may be TRBD1 (6 bases). Germline V gives CDR1 MDHEN, CDR2 SYDVKM. V was shortened by 8 bases and J by 3 bases, with 14 bases between the two germline ends. This CDR3 has 14 residues. CDR3 DNA: TGTGCCAGCTACGGGGAGGGGGTTGGAAACACCATATATTTT. It codes for CASYGEGVGNTIYF.

This clonotype was seen at least ten times. The chain employs TRBV7-9 and TRBJ2-1; D not certain. Germline V gene sequence: CDR1 SEHNR, CDR2 FQNEAQ (reference sequence). The V end was cut by 4 bases, the J end by 7 bases, with 5 bases between. This CDR3 is 11 amino acids long. The CDR3 spells CASSSPNEQFF. The DNA of the CDR3 is TGTGCCAGCAGCTCTCCTAATGAGCAGTTCTTC.

This clonotype was counted at least ten times. The V and J genes are TRBV6-5 and TRBJ2-3; 7 nucleotides match TRBD1. J lost 10 bases, V lost 0 bases, and 7 bases had no gene match. The germline V gene encodes CDR1 MNHEY and CDR2 SVGAGI. The CDR3 runs 14 residues. CDR3: CASSYSGTRGSQYF. DNA of the CDR3: TGTGCCAGCAGTTACTCGGGGACCAGGGGGTCGCAGTATTTT.

At least ten counts were recorded for this clonotype. The chain is built from TRBV5-1 and TRBJ1-2, with D unresolved. V was cut by 5 bases and J by 5 bases, with 16 bases left in between. The CDR3 is made up of 14 amino acids. CDR1 is SGHRS, CDR2 YFSETQ, per germline. CDR3 nucleotides: TGCGCCAGCAGTGTCTCCGGGAGAGATTATGGCTACACCTTC. Amino acids: CASSVSGRDYGYTF. Looking up the rest from reference TRBV5-1 and TRBJ1-2 gives the full variable domain: KAGVTQTPRYLIKTRGQQVTLSCSPISGHRSVSWYQQTPGQGLQFLFEYFSETQRNKGNFPGRFSGRQFSNSRSEMNVSTLELGDSALYLCASSVSGRDYGYTFGSGTRLTVV.

The chain links TRBV28 to TRBJ2-4; D tentatively fits TRBD1 or TRBD2 (6 bases each). Per the germline V gene, CDR1 is MDHEN and CDR2 is SYDVKM. The CDR3 runs to 15 residues. Trimming took off 2 bases at V and 6 bases at J, with 14 bases between the two ends. Here the CDR3 reads CASSLTGGVRNIQYF. CDR3 nucleotides: TGTGCCAGCAGTTTAACCGGGGGCGTTAGAAACATTCAGTACTTC.

Notes on this clonotype: A much larger clone differs by one base, so this may be a read error. V gene TRBV3-1 combines with J gene TRBJ2-7; either TRBD1 or TRBD2 may supply D (5 bases each). The CDR3 is made up of 13 amino acids. Germline lookup yields CDR1 LGHDT and CDR2 YNNKEL (reference sequence). The DNA for the CDR3 is TGTGCCAGCAGCCAAAAGACAGACTACGAGCTGTACTTC. Amino acid sequence: CASSQKTDYELYF.

This clonotype was counted at least ten times. V is TRBV12-3 or TRBV12-4 and J is TRBJ2-3; the D gene is possibly TRBD2 (5 bases). This CDR3 contains 14 residues. Trimming took 5 bases from V and 4 from J, leaving 13 bases between them. CDR3 sequence: CASSVGKGPDTQYF. The CDR3 DNA follows: TGTGCCAGCAGTGTCGGGAAGGGCCCAGATACGCAGTATTTT.

This clonotype was detected many times. The chain combines TRBV20-1 with TRBJ1-5; tentatively, D is TRBD1 (6 bases). The CDR3 runs 14 residues. V was cut by 2 bases and J by 6 bases, with 14 bases left in between. Germline assignment: CDR1 DFQATT and CDR2 SNEGSKA (reference sequence). CDR3 bases: TGCAGTGCTAGACCAAACAGGGAGGGTCAGCCCCAGCATTTT. Protein sequence: CSARPNREGQPQHF.

This clonotype has a count of ten or more. V is TRBV5-1 and J is TRBJ1-1, with 11 positions matching TRBD1. Germline loops: CDR1 SGHRS, CDR2 YFSETQ. V shed 3 bases, J shed 5 bases, and the junction held 6 bases outside the gene matches. CDR3 length: 15 amino acids. The CDR3 nucleotides are TGCGCCAGCAGCTGGGGGACAGGGGGAGATACTGAAGCTTTCTTT. Amino acid sequence: CASSWGTGGDTEAFF.

This clonotype was seen at least ten times. V is TRBV20-1 and J is TRBJ2-7; D is possibly TRBD2 (5 bases). CDR3 size: 12 residues. Germline V gene lookup returns CDR1 DFQATT and CDR2 SNEGSKA (reference sequence). CDR3 protein: CRLGVNSYEQYF. The CDR3 DNA is TGCAGGCTCGGGGTCAACTCCTACGAGCAGTACTTC.

The rearrangement links TRBV15 to TRBJ2-5; TRBD1 agrees at 7 bases. V gave up 0 bases and J gave up 2 bases; unmatched junction bases: 3. Germline assignment: CDR1 LNHNV and CDR2 YYDKDF (reference sequence). This CDR3 spans 15 amino acids. This CDR3 is CATSRERDRQETQYF. The CDR3 DNA follows: TGTGCCACCAGCAGAGAACGGGACAGACAAGAGACCCAGTACTTC.

This clonotype was seen at least ten times. The chain couples TRBV7-9 to TRBJ2-5; maybe TRBD2 (5 bases). This CDR3 region has 14 residues. Germline CDR1 reads SEHNR; CDR2 reads FQNEAQ (reference sequence). Trimming took off 6 bases at V and 5 bases at J, with 16 bases between the two ends. CDR3 nucleotide sequence: TGTGCCAGCAGAACCGGGAATAAAGGGGAGACCCAGTACTTC. This encodes CASRTGNKGETQYF.

This clonotype was seen at least ten times. This rearrangement joins TRBV9 to TRBJ2-2; D gene uncertain. The CDR3 is 14 residues long. V dropped 0 bases and J dropped 1 base, with 4 bases sitting between them. The V gene's germline CDR1 is SGDLS and CDR2 YYNGEE. CDR3 amino acids: CASSVVLNTGELFF. The CDR3 DNA reads TGTGCCAGCAGCGTAGTCCTGAACACCGGGGAGCTGTTTTTT. Full variable domain (rest looked up from reference TRBV9 and TRBJ2-2): DSGVTQTPKHLITATGQRVTLRCSPRSGDLSVYWYQQSLDQGLQFLIQYYNGEERAKGNILERFSAQQFPDLHSELNLSSLELGDSALYFCASSVVLNTGELFFGEGSRLTVL.